A selection of T cell receptor beta chains follows, all from one sample in a study of blood T cells in healthy people across ages. TCRdb re-called the 5' RACE reads through MiXCR, storing one row per CDR3 protein. The sample carries fewer than 800,000 distinct CDR3 sequences, about 25% recorded once. These data also formed part of another study, on T cells of mothers and their children.

The sequencing input was blood. These receptors came from a boy younger than 18 in good health. The CDR3 runs from the conserved cysteine through the conserved F or W. Fields, in order: J gene, D gene, clone size, V gene, CDR3 protein, CDR3 DNA. A D gene is named only where the DNA matches it firmly. Not every row has a clone size; where given, it reads once, few, many or a size class.

TRBJ2-4 | TRBD1 | few | TRBV6-1 | CASSESWGTAFGAKNIQYF | TGTGCCAGCAGTGAAAGTTGGGGGACAGCATTTGGAGCCAAAAACATTCAGTACTTC
TRBJ2-5 | - | few | TRBV5-1 | CASSFGSRADQETQYF | TGCGCCAGCAGCTTCGGTAGCAGGGCGGACCAAGAGACCCAGTACTTC
TRBJ2-7 | - | - | TRBV5-6 | CASSLGRKWEQYF | TGTGCCAGCAGCTTGGGGAGAAAGTGGGAGCAGTACTTC
TRBJ2-1 | - | - | TRBV5-4 | CASSSQGRDEQFF | TGTGCCAGCAGCTCACAGGGTAGGGATGAGCAGTTCTTC
TRBJ1-2 | - | few | TRBV25-1 | CASCPRAGGYGYTF | TGTGCCAGCTGCCCCCGGGCGGGAGGATATGGCTACACCTTC
TRBJ2-1 | TRBD2 | few | TRBV5-6 | CASSLAESAGGPQFF | TGTGCCAGCAGCTTGGCCGAATCGGCGGGGGGACCCCAGTTTTTC
TRBJ2-5 | TRBD2 | - | TRBV10-3 | CAISETSGGAEETQYF | TGTGCCATCAGTGAAACTAGCGGGGGGGCCGAAGAGACCCAGTACTTC
TRBJ2-7 | TRBD2 | - | TRBV28 | CASSSVRGLADYKPYEQYF | TGTGCCAGCAGTTCCGTTCGGGGACTAGCGGACTATAAACCCTACGAGCAGTACTTC
TRBJ2-7 | TRBD1 | - | TRBV11-2 | CASSAGTGKVYEQYF | TGTGCCAGCAGTGCCGGGACAGGGAAAGTCTACGAGCAGTACTTC
TRBJ2-1 | TRBD2 | few | TRBV20-1 | CSARLSGSRYNEQFF | TGCAGTGCTAGGCTTAGCGGGAGCAGGTACAATGAGCAGTTCTTC
TRBJ2-2 | TRBD2 | few | TRBV7-2 | CASTTSGGSTGELFF | TGTGCCAGCACCACTAGCGGGGGAAGCACCGGGGAGCTGTTTTTT
TRBJ2-7 | - | - | TRBV13 | CASSYHGPYEQYF | TGTGCCAGCAGCTACCATGGCCCCTACGAGCAGTACTTC
TRBJ1-1 | - | many | TRBV7-2 | CASRMGTQLNTEAFF | TGTGCCAGCCGGATGGGCACCCAGTTAAACACTGAAGCTTTCTTT
TRBJ2-1 | - | few | TRBV4-1 | CASSQGGTAYSEQFF | TGCGCCAGCAGCCAAGGCGGGACGGCTTACAGTGAGCAGTTCTTC
TRBJ2-1 | TRBD2 | - | TRBV7-9 | CASSPTLLAGGSSYNEQFF | TGTGCCAGCAGCCCGACTCTACTAGCGGGGGGAAGCTCCTACAATGAGCAGTTCTTC
TRBJ2-3 | TRBD2 | - | TRBV6-1 | CASSERGSSTDTQYF | TGTGCCAGCAGTGAACGCGGGAGCTCCACAGATACGCAGTATTTT
TRBJ2-7 | TRBD2 | many | TRBV7-2 | CASSRLAGTYEQYF | TGTGCCAGCAGCAGACTAGCGGGAACCTACGAGCAGTACTTC
TRBJ1-5 | - | - | TRBV3-1 | CASGQVSNQPQHF | TGTGCCAGCGGCCAAGTTAGCAATCAGCCCCAGCATTTT
TRBJ2-3 | TRBD2 | - | TRBV20-1 | CSAPDATSGSADTQYF | TGCAGTGCCCCGGATGCGACTAGCGGGAGTGCAGATACGCAGTATTTT
TRBJ1-5 | TRBD1 | - | TRBV4-1 | CASSQAGTGDQPQHF | TGCGCCAGCAGCCAAGCCGGGACAGGGGATCAGCCCCAGCATTTT
TRBJ1-2 | TRBD1 | few | TRBV20-1 | CSAMTGGYYGYTF | TGCAGTGCGATGACAGGGGGATACTATGGCTACACCTTC
TRBJ2-7 | - | - | TRBV29-1 | CSVPGLGPYEQYF | TGCAGCGTCCCGGGATTAGGACCCTACGAGCAGTACTTC
TRBJ2-3 | TRBD2 | once | TRBV12-3/TRBV12-4 | CASTGTSGSTDTQYF | TGTGCCAGCACCGGGACTAGCGGGAGCACAGATACGCAGTATTTT
TRBJ2-4 | TRBD2 | few | TRBV19 | CASSSLAGGIAKNIQYF | TGTGCCAGTAGCTCTCTAGCGGGGGGAATAGCCAAAAACATTCAGTACTTC